The present entry profiles one TCR beta chain with its context. Its antigen is undetermined. These data belong to a study of shared clonotypes between healthy human individuals. Study-wide context: Researchers drew samples from two women and a few men aged 18 to 49. Regarding the study as a whole: Clonotype sharing among donors, it was expected, would be affected by sequencing depth. The donor pool, a small one, limited the genetic and exposure-history diversity represented.

TCRdb keeps only in-frame clones here, not all; method: immunoSEQ multiplex PCR. Of about 2.3 million clones listed, 85% to 95% are singletons. Study donors comprised healthy, HIV-negative adults devoid of recent acute infection or vaccination. The TCR sequence derives from a man aged 18 to 30 in good health. Some clones in this sample may be carry-over from other donors' samples. Sample: naive CD4+ T cells from PBMCs. Subset denoted: CD45RA+ positively selected.

The CDR3 region is CASSSKETQYF. CDR3 sequence (DNA): TGTGCCAGCAGCTCGAAAGAGACCCAGTACTTC. The chain is built from TRBV5-6 and TRBJ2-5; no clear D gene. V was trimmed by 3 bases and J by 3 bases, leaving 3 bases between them. Germline V gives CDR1 SGHDT, CDR2 YYEEEE. The CDR3 has 11 residues.